The 18 T cell receptor beta chains reported below all come from one sample, sequenced in a study of T cells in Graves' hyperthyroidism and ophthalmopathy. The investigators amplified TCR beta CDR3 regions from RNA transcripts. A set of HTBI primers served as the primers for a first-round RT-PCR of the TCR CDR3. From the multiplex PCR reads, TCRdb called clonotypes with MiXCR, one entry per CDR3 protein. There are fewer than 450,000 distinct CDR3 sequences in the sample; 13% to 15% occur only once, and approximately 19% lies in the top ten. The sample comprised blood. The source of these receptors is a woman aged 55 to 70 with Graves' ophthalmopathy.

This clonotype was detected ten times or more. The chain carries TRBV7-2 and TRBJ2-2; maybe TRBD2 (6 bases). The CDR3 is made up of 17 amino acids. Trimming took off 1 base at V and 4 bases at J, with 16 bases between the two ends. Germline-derived CDR1 and CDR2 are SGHTA and FQGNSA. CDR3 nucleotides: TGTGCCAGCAGCTTAGATCAACCGGGACTTCGCACCGGGGAGCTGTTTTTT. Its protein is CASSLDQPGLRTGELFF.

Concerning this clonotype: This may be a read error, as it is one base from a much larger clone. The chain employs TRBV29-1 and TRBJ2-7; no reliable D call. The germline V gene has CDR1 SQVTM and CDR2 ANQGSEA. CDR3 length: 15 amino acids. The CDR3 is CSVEGTEQSSYGQYF. The CDR3 nucleotides are TGCAGCGTTGAAGGAACAGAACAGAGCTCCTACGGGCAGTACTTC.

This clonotype was seen at least ten times. This rearrangement joins TRBV12-3 or TRBV12-4 to TRBJ1-1; perhaps TRBD1 as D (6 bases). V gave up 7 bases and J gave up 2 bases, with 20 bases separating them. The CDR3 runs to 16 residues. In nucleotides, the CDR3 is TGTGCCAGCACGGTCGGTACAGGGACGGGTAACACTGAAGCTTTCTTT. It encodes CASTVGTGTGNTEAFF.

V and J are TRBV3-1 and TRBJ2-7, with D tentatively TRBD1 (6 bases). This CDR3 has 15 amino acids. Trimming stripped 1 base from V and 4 bases from J, with 14 bases between. Per the germline V gene, CDR1 is LGHDT and CDR2 is YNNKEL (reference sequence). CDR3 sequence: CASSQGGRGRYEQYF. CDR3 in DNA: TGTGCCAGCAGCCAAGGGGGTAGGGGGAGATACGAGCAGTACTTC.

On this clonotype: Given a much more abundant clone one base away, this may be a read error. In this CDR3 the conserved last residue, phenylalanine or tryptophan, is missing, so a read error is likely. V is TRBV6-1 and J is TRBJ1-1; 9 bases fit TRBD1. The CDR3 is 16 residues long. Germline CDR1 is MNHNS and CDR2 is SASEGT. With 0 bases clipped from V and 1 base from J, the junction kept 3 bases outside the gene matches. The CDR3 region has the DNA TGTGCCAGCAGTGAAGCATGGGACAGGGAGAACACTGAAGCTTTCCTT. Encoded protein: CASSEAWDRENTEAFL.

This clonotype was seen a few times. The chain employs TRBV20-1 and TRBJ2-5, with 11 bases matching TRBD2. Germline trimming cut 0 bases from V and 0 bases from J; bases unmatched to any gene: 6. This CDR3 comprises 17 residues. Germline V lookup: CDR1 DFQATT, CDR2 SNEGSKA (reference sequence). The CDR3 DNA is TGCAGTGCTAGAGATCGACGACTAGCGGGATACCAAGAGACCCAGTACTTC. Amino acid sequence: CSARDRRLAGYQETQYF.

The V call is TRBV3-1, the J call TRBJ2-5; 10 bases are a match to TRBD2. The CDR3 is 15 amino acids. CDR1 and CDR2 (germline): LGHDT, YNNKEL (reference sequence). The ends lost 5 bases at V and 5 bases at J; junction bases unmatched: 8. As DNA, the CDR3 is TGTGCCAGCAGCTCCTTCGTTAGCGGGAGGGAGACCCAGTACTTC. Amino acids: CASSSFVSGRETQYF.

Only a few counts were recorded for this clonotype. The rearrangement joins TRBV6-2 or TRBV6-3 to TRBJ1-1; perhaps TRBD1 as D (6 bases). Germline CDR1 MNHEY, CDR2 SVGEGT. This CDR3 has 13 amino acids. V was shortened by 8 bases and J by 5 bases, with 15 bases between the two germline ends. CDR3 nucleotide sequence: TGTGCCAGCGCACCAGGGGTTTATACTGAAGCTTTCTTT. It codes for CASAPGVYTEAFF.

In this sample, this clonotype turned up a few times. The J gene is TRBJ1-3, the V gene TRBV18; D gene unclear. V was clipped by 3 bases and J by 3 bases, with 9 bases between them. The CDR3 totals 14 residues. Per germline, CDR1 KGHSH and CDR2 LQKENI. CDR3 sequence reads: CASSPSDYGNTIYF. The CDR3 DNA reads as TGTGCCAGCTCACCGTCGGACTATGGAAACACCATATATTTT.

The sample holds many counts of this clonotype. The chain recombines TRBV2 with TRBJ2-3; D is unclear. In germline, CDR1 is SNHLY, CDR2 FYNNEI. CDR3 length equals 11 residues. V lost 2 bases and J lost 6, with 3 bases in between. CDR3 nucleotide sequence: TGTGCCAGCAGTGAACCGGATACGCAGTATTTT. Its translation is CASSEPDTQYF. Based on the CDR3 plus reference TRBV2 and TRBJ2-3, the full variable domain is EPEVTQTPSHQVTQMGQEVILRCVPISNHLYFYWYRQILGQKVEFLVSFYNNEISEKSEIFDDQFSVERPDGSNFTLKIRSTKLEDSAMYFCASSEPDTQYFGPGTRLTVL.

This clonotype was counted many times. The chain uses TRBV20-1 and TRBJ2-4; the D gene is possibly TRBD2 (6 bases). Germline V gene sequence: CDR1 DFQATT, CDR2 SNEGSKA (reference sequence). Trimming shortened V by 4 bases and J by 4 bases, and 17 bases separated the two germline ends. This CDR3 is built from 15 residues. As DNA, the CDR3 is TGCAGTGCTACGGGCTTAGGGCGGGAAAAAAACATTCAGTACTTC. Its translation: CSATGLGREKNIQYF.

This clonotype has more than one count but fewer than ten. This rearrangement joins TRBV3-1 to TRBJ2-6; TRBD1 is a possible D gene (5 bases). The CDR3 totals 16 residues. Germline V CDR1 and CDR2: LGHDT, YNNKEL (reference sequence). V was clipped by 5 bases and J by 2 bases, with 13 bases between them. In nucleotides, the CDR3 is TGTGCCAGCAGCGGCAGGGCTTTGCCTGGGGCCAACGTCCTGACTTTC. It specifies CASSGRALPGANVLTF.

This clonotype was seen repeatedly, ten times or more. This chain links TRBV30 with TRBJ2-2, with 7 positions matching TRBD1. Germline V gene data show CDR1 as GTSNPN and CDR2 as SVGIG (reference sequence). The CDR3 length is 16 residues. The V and J ends lost 8 bases and 4 bases, in that order; junction bases with no gene match: 16. The chain's CDR3 is CALGSGTGVSTGELFF. CDR3 DNA: TGTGCCCTTGGAAGCGGCACAGGGGTTAGCACCGGGGAGCTGTTTTTT.

This clonotype was observed a single time. Being one base from a much bigger clone, this may be a read error. The chain carries TRBV20-1 and TRBJ1-5; D gene unclear. TRBJ2-3 explains the end of the DNA better; the J call may be wrong. CDR1 DFQATT and CDR2 SNEGSKA come from the germline V gene (reference sequence). The length of the CDR3 is 12 residues. The CDR3 nucleotides read TGCAGTGCATCCGGACCCACCCAGCCCCAGTATTTT. It translates to CSASGPTQPQYF.

This clonotype was observed at least ten times. The chain combines TRBV10-1 with TRBJ2-5, with D perhaps TRBD2 (6 bases). The ends were cut back, 4 bases at V and 4 bases at J, with 28 bases in the middle. Germline V gene lookup returns CDR1 WNHNN and CDR2 SYGVQD (reference sequence). CDR3 length: 19 amino acids. The CDR3 bases are TGCGCCAGCAGTGCCGACCGGGACTTAGTGAGTTCGAAACGAGAGACCCAGTACTTC. Its protein is CASSADRDLVSSKRETQYF.

This clonotype has just a few counts. V usage is TRBV28 and J usage is TRBJ2-7, with 12 positions matching TRBD1. Germline V gene data show CDR1 as MDHEN and CDR2 as SYDVKM. This CDR3 region has 15 residues. Unmatched junction bases numbered 9, after V lost 6 bases and J lost 6 bases. CDR3 protein: CASRPWDRGHGEQYF. The CDR3 DNA is TGTGCCAGCAGACCATGGGACAGGGGGCACGGCGAGCAGTACTTC. The variable domain in full, completed from reference TRBV28 and TRBJ2-7, reads DVKVTQSSRYLVKRTGEKVFLECVQDMDHENMFWYRQDPGLGLRLIYFSYDVKMKEKGDIPEGYSVSREKKERFSLILESASTNQTSMYLCASRPWDRGHGEQYFGPGTRLTVT.

This clonotype occurred many times. The rearrangement joins TRBV13 to TRBJ2-3; 8 bases line up with TRBD2. This CDR3 is built from 16 residues. Germline trimming cut 3 bases from V and 3 bases from J; bases unmatched to any gene: 8. Germline V gene lookup returns CDR1 PRHDT and CDR2 FYEKMQ (reference sequence). The CDR3 DNA sequence: TGTGCCAGCAGCTTCCTAGCGGGTCTTAAAACAGATACGCAGTATTTT. Its translation is CASSFLAGLKTDTQYF. Full variable domain (rest looked up from reference TRBV13 and TRBJ2-3): AAGVIQSPRHLIKEKRETATLKCYPIPRHDTVYWYQQGPGQDPQFLISFYEKMQSDKGSIPDRFSAQQFSDYHSELNMSSLELGDSALYFCASSFLAGLKTDTQYFGPGTRLTVL.

The chain employs TRBV20-1 and TRBJ2-3; D is possibly TRBD2 (6 bases). The V gene's germline CDR1 is DFQATT and CDR2 SNEGSKA (reference sequence). This CDR3 spans 13 amino acids. The CDR3 loop reads CSGREPGTDTQYF. CDR3 DNA: TGCAGCGGACGGGAGCCCGGCACAGATACGCAGTATTTT.